The rows below give T cell receptor beta chains drawn from one sample of a study of shared clonotypes between healthy human individuals. The data were produced by immunoSEQ multiplex PCR, yet TCRdb's version contains in-frame clones alone and is incomplete. The table lists approximately 620,000 clones, approximately 97% of them singletons. The sequenced sample consisted of naive CD4+ T cells sorted from blood. The receptors come from a woman in her 30s in good health. CDR3s leave out the opening cysteine and the closing phenylalanine or tryptophan. Fields, in order: V gene, J gene, CDR3 protein.

TRBV5-1,TRBJ2-5,ASSPPGRMGQETQY
TRBV5-8,TRBJ1-5,ASSFRGLGQPQH
TRBV5-6,TRBJ2-7,ASSLLRYEQY
TRBV2,TRBJ2-3,ASSETSGTDTQY
TRBV28,TRBJ1-1,ASSHQTGGGNTEAF
TRBV28,TRBJ1-1,ASSPGQGYTEAF
TRBV28,TRBJ1-1,ASSLSGLMNTEAF
TRBV7-8,TRBJ1-1,ASSLDGDTEAF
TRBV7-9,TRBJ2-1,ASSFYRNEQF
TRBV6-5,TRBJ1-2,ASRLGQLRGGYT
TRBV7-8,TRBJ1-4,ASSLRETASNEKLF
TRBV7-9,TRBJ1-5,ASSLTGGNQPQH
TRBV5-1,TRBJ2-5,ASSLVSFIGQQETQY
TRBV10-1,TRBJ2-2,ASSESGVYGGELF
TRBV19,TRBJ1-1,ASRGRIMNTEAF
TRBV6-1,TRBJ2-3,ASRTYSVGDTQY
TRBV4-1,TRBJ1-6,ASSHRSAGTGYNSPLH
TRBV5-4,TRBJ2-7,ASSLGLVQTYEQY
TRBV5-6,TRBJ2-3,ASSLVPDWAGGSDTQY
TRBV2,TRBJ2-2,ASRAQGVSTGELF
TRBV1,TRBJ1-2,TSSPRTGNYGYT
TRBV19,TRBJ2-7,ASRREGPSHEQY
TRBV6-5,TRBJ1-2,ASSYRDGVNYGYT
TRBV28,TRBJ1-2,ASSLPDLYYGYT
TRBV29-1,TRBJ2-1,SVTPGLAGRDNEQF
TRBV10-2,TRBJ2-7,ASSESNRGVREQY
TRBV28,TRBJ2-6,ASSLFPRGSGANVLT
TRBV5-1,TRBJ2-7,ASSPWTSGSEQY
TRBV5-1,TRBJ1-5,ASSLDPSKQPQH
TRBV27,TRBJ2-7,ASRRKETSYEQY
TRBV13,TRBJ2-3,ASSLGGGPRTDTQY
TRBV7-2,TRBJ1-1,ASSPGPAPEAF
TRBV6-1,TRBJ1-5,ASRWDRNSNQPQH
TRBV6-5,TRBJ1-3,ASSYFQETGVNTIY
TRBV7-9,-,ASSSTGPYEQY
TRBV4-2,TRBJ1-1,ASSHLQGPNTEAF
TRBV5-1,TRBJ2-7,ASSVSATLSYEQY
TRBV6-6,TRBJ2-7,ASSYSRDIGEQY
TRBV25-1,TRBJ2-2,ASSEFVNTGELF